A single sample is the source of the 20 T cell receptor beta chains below, sequenced in a study of shared clonotypes between healthy human individuals. As defined, naive CD8 cells were CD45RO-negative and positively selected for CCR7, with terminally differentiated effector memory CD45RA+ cells excluded. The assay was immunoSEQ multiplex PCR, and TCRdb's table has in-frame clones only and misses some. Of 600,000 or so clones in the sample, 95% to 98% are singletons; the top ten hold more than 0.3%. Sequenced: naive CD8+ T cells sorted from blood. The source of these receptors is a man aged 25 to 40 in good health.

The chain links TRBV10-3 to TRBJ2-1; 13 nucleotides line up with TRBD2. The germline V gene encodes CDR1 ENHRY and CDR2 SYGVKD. Trimming cost V 6 bases and J 1 base; bases outside gene matches: 12. CDR3 length: 19 residues. DNA for the CDR3: TGTGCCATCAGGGGGACTAGCGGGGACGAGAGGGGTTCCTACAATGAGCAGTTCTTC. Its protein product is CAIRGTSGDERGSYNEQFF.

The rearrangement links TRBV15 to TRBJ2-3; 8 bases are shared with TRBD2. Trimming at V came to 4 bases and at J to 4 bases, leaving 10 bases not matched to a gene. The CDR3 runs 16 residues. Germline assignment: CDR1 LNHNV and CDR2 YYDKDF (reference sequence). CDR3 loop: CATSNPRTSRSDTQYF. CDR3 DNA: TGTGCCACCAGCAACCCACGGACTAGCAGGTCAGATACGCAGTATTTT.

The chain uses TRBV4-1 and TRBJ2-3; 8 bases are a match to TRBD1. The J segment lost 2 bases and the V segment lost 0 bases, leaving 4 bases of the junction unmatched. The CDR3 loop spans 16 amino acids. Germline assignment: CDR1 MGHRA and CDR2 YSYEKL. In nucleotides, the CDR3 is TGCGCCAGCAGCCAAGAAAGACAGGGGCCCACAGATACGCAGTATTTT. Translating it yields CASSQERQGPTDTQYF.

The V call is TRBV29-1, the J call TRBJ2-7; D could derive from TRBD1 or TRBD2 (5 bases each). The CDR3 extends over 14 amino acids. Trimming removed 4 bases from V and 1 base from J, with 14 bases in between. The germline CDR1 and CDR2 sequences are SQVTM and ANQGSEA. CDR3 coding DNA: TGCAGCGTTGTGGGACCCGGGGCATCCTACGAGCAGTACTTC. As protein: CSVVGPGASYEQYF.

This clone was seen just once. The rearrangement links TRBV7-2 to TRBJ2-1; 11 bases align to TRBD2. CDR1 SGHTA and CDR2 FQGNSA come from the germline V gene. The CDR3 is made up of 13 amino acids. V gave up 0 bases and J gave up 13 bases; unmatched junction bases: 2. The CDR3 is CASSLALAGDQFF. Here the CDR3 DNA reads TGTGCCAGCAGCTTAGCACTAGCGGGAGACCAGTTCTTC.

The V gene is TRBV11-1, the J gene TRBJ1-1; tentatively, D is TRBD1 (5 bases). V was clipped by 7 bases and J by 5 bases, with 11 bases between them. The CDR3 is 12 amino acids. Per the germline V gene, CDR1 is SGHAT and CDR2 is FQDESV (reference sequence). The DNA of the CDR3 is TGTGCCAGCACCCCCCGGGGGACTGAAGCTTTCTTT. Its protein product is CASTPRGTEAFF.

This clone was seen only once. The rearrangement uses TRBV5-1 and TRBJ2-1, with 7 positions matching TRBD2. This CDR3 contains 16 residues. Trimming removed 0 bases from V and 4 bases from J; junction bases left unmatched: 7. Looked up from germline, CDR1 is SGHRS and CDR2 is YFSETQ. Here the CDR3 reads CASSLAGGPEYNEQFF. CDR3 DNA: TGCGCCAGCAGCTTGGCGGGAGGTCCGGAGTACAATGAGCAGTTCTTC.

This chain uses TRBV18 with TRBJ2-1; 8 bases are a match to TRBD1. This CDR3 region has 16 residues. V shed 2 bases and J 0 bases; nucleotides not matched to a gene: 3. Germline-derived CDR1 and CDR2 are KGHSH and LQKENI. CDR3: CASSPSDRGSYNEQFF. CDR3 bases: TGTGCCAGCTCACCAAGCGACAGGGGCTCCTACAATGAGCAGTTCTTC.

The J gene is TRBJ2-7, the V gene TRBV6-5; 7 bases line up with TRBD2. CDR1 and CDR2 (germline): MNHEY, SVGAGI. V lost 3 bases to trimming and J lost 7 bases; unmatched junction nucleotides: 6. The CDR3 is 13 residues long. The CDR3 sequence: CASSYRNGGEQYF. The CDR3 DNA sequence: TGTGCCAGCAGTTATAGGAACGGGGGGGAGCAGTACTTC.

The genes are TRBV7-2 and TRBJ2-2, with D maybe TRBD2 (6 bases). The germline V gene has CDR1 SGHTA and CDR2 FQGNSA. The V end was cut by 9 bases, the J end by 0 bases, with 20 bases between. The CDR3 spans 17 residues. CDR3 sequence (DNA): TGTGCCAGGAATCGCCTACGGGAGAAGGCGAACACCGGGGAGCTGTTTTTT. Protein: CARNRLREKANTGELFF.

The chain uses TRBV28 and TRBJ2-7; the D is unclear. The CDR3 contains 14 residues. The germline CDR1 and CDR2 sequences are MDHEN and SYDVKM. The V end lost 2 bases, the J end lost 1 base, and 9 bases lay between the germline ends. The CDR3 bases are TGTGCCAGCAGTTTAGAGACATTATCCTACGAGCAGTACTTC. Its translation is CASSLETLSYEQYF.

This chain links TRBV2 with TRBJ2-7, with TRBD1 matching 9 bases. V lost 7 bases and J lost 3; bases outside the gene matches: 1. Germline CDR1 and CDR2: SNHLY and FYNNEI. The CDR3 is 12 amino acids. The CDR3 sequence: CASMGQGYEQYF. In DNA form, the CDR3 reads TGTGCCAGCATGGGACAGGGCTACGAGCAGTACTTC.

The chain uses TRBV7-9 and TRBJ2-1; perhaps TRBD1 as D (6 bases). This CDR3 is built from 14 residues. V was cut by 3 bases and J by 3 bases, with 9 bases left in between. Looked up from germline, CDR1 is SEHNR and CDR2 is FQNEAQ (reference sequence). The CDR3 DNA reads TGTGCCAGCAGCTTCCCGGACAGCTACAATGAGCAGTTCTTC. It is translated as CASSFPDSYNEQFF.

The chain employs TRBV27 and TRBJ1-5, with a weak D call TRBD1 (6 bases). Deletions cut 5 bases from V and 5 bases from J, with 13 bases between. The CDR3 has 14 residues. Germline V gene data show CDR1 as MNHEY and CDR2 as SMNVEV (reference sequence). The CDR3 DNA follows: TGTGCCAGCAGTCCTGGCAGGGGATATCAGCCCCAGCATTTT. Amino acids: CASSPGRGYQPQHF.

The chain has TRBV28 and TRBJ2-5; D is perhaps TRBD1 (6 bases). The germline V and J ends were trimmed by 3 bases and 4 bases, with 9 bases remaining between them. Germline CDR1 MDHEN, CDR2 SYDVKM. CDR3 length: 13 residues. The CDR3 spells CASSFTGRETQYF. CDR3 nucleotide sequence: TGTGCCAGCAGTTTCACAGGGAGAGAGACCCAGTACTTC.

The V gene is TRBV6-6, the J gene TRBJ1-4; 7 bases align to TRBD1. This CDR3 region has 14 residues. V was pared by 3 bases and J by 7 bases, with 5 bases of the junction left unmatched. In germline, CDR1 is MNHNY, CDR2 SVGAGI (reference sequence). CDR3 in amino acids: CASSYQGVVEKLFF. In DNA, the CDR3 is TGTGCCAGCAGTTATCAGGGGGTAGTTGAAAAACTGTTTTTT.

This rearrangement joins TRBV28 to TRBJ2-1, with 13 bases identical to TRBD2. V shed 5 bases, J shed 5 bases, and the junction held 12 bases outside the gene matches. This CDR3 has 18 residues. CDR1 and CDR2 (germline): MDHEN, SYDVKM. This chain's CDR3 is CASSRGLAGRPGNNEQFF. Here the CDR3 DNA reads TGTGCCAGCAGTCGGGGACTAGCGGGGAGGCCAGGCAACAATGAGCAGTTCTTC.

The gene calls are TRBV27 and TRBJ2-1, with D perhaps given as TRBD1 or TRBD2 (5 bases each). V was cut by 4 bases and J by 12 bases, with 10 bases left in between. Germline loops: CDR1 MNHEY, CDR2 SMNVEV (reference sequence). CDR3 size: 11 residues. The CDR3, as DNA: TGTGCCAGCAGTTCAGGGACCTTGCAGTTCTTC. It encodes CASSSGTLQFF.

The chain couples TRBV10-1 to TRBJ2-3, with D possibly being TRBD1 or TRBD2 (5 bases each). The length of the CDR3 is 16 residues. Germline V gene sequence: CDR1 WNHNN, CDR2 SYGVQD (reference sequence). V was clipped by 0 bases and J by 1 base, with 11 bases between them. The DNA for the CDR3 is TGCGCCAGCAGTGAGTCAGGGACCTCTGGCACAGATACGCAGTATTTT. The encoded protein is CASSESGTSGTDTQYF.

The CDR3 sequence is CASSLGTSGLQETQYF. The CDR3 nucleotides are TGTGCCAGCAGTTTAGGGACTAGCGGTTTACAAGAGACCCAGTACTTC. This sequence joins TRBV27 and TRBJ2-5; 11 bases line up with TRBD2. Germline loops: CDR1 MNHEY, CDR2 SMNVEV (reference sequence). The J segment lost 2 bases and the V segment lost 2 bases, leaving 4 bases of the junction unmatched. CDR3 length: 16 residues.